These T cell receptor beta chains were read from a single sample in a study of shared clonotypes between healthy human individuals. The protocol was immunoSEQ multiplex PCR, while the TCRdb copy is restricted to in-frame clones and leaves out a portion. Of approximately 1.9 million clones in the sample, over 85% were seen once. Sequencing was done on a sample of naive CD8+ T cells from PBMCs. The source of these receptors is a man younger than 35 in good health. Some clones in this sample may be carry-over from other donors' samples. Both conserved end residues are part of each CDR3. Each record gives: D gene, V gene, clone size, J gene, CDR3 protein, CDR3 DNA. The D gene is left open where the match is weak. Clone size, where shown, is once, few, many, or a class for clones that have expanded.

>.|TRBV6-5|.|TRBJ1-1
CATGVGAEAFF
TGTGCCACCGGTGTTGGCGCTGAAGCTTTCTTT
>.|TRBV9|.|TRBJ1-2
CASSVAVSSTAPNYGYTF
TGTGCCAGCAGCGTAGCGGTATCCTCGACGGCGCCTAACTATGGCTACACCTTC
>.|TRBV5-6|.|TRBJ2-1
CASSLTLAPSYNEQFF
TGTGCCAGCAGCCTTACTCTAGCGCCTTCCTACAATGAGCAGTTCTTC
>.|TRBV9|.|TRBJ2-1
CASSDTAEQFF
TGTGCCAGCAGCGACACGGCTGAGCAGTTCTTC
>TRBD1|TRBV7-9|.|TRBJ2-2
CASSLIWTGGGTGELFF
TGTGCCAGCAGCTTAATCTGGACAGGGGGTGGCACCGGGGAGCTGTTTTTT
>.|TRBV28|.|TRBJ2-1
CASSGGSSYNEQFF
TGTGCCAGCAGCGGGGGAAGCTCCTACAATGAGCAGTTCTTC
>TRBD2|TRBV29-1|.|TRBJ2-1
CSSLGTSGRVYNEQFF
TGCAGCTCCTTGGGGACTAGCGGGAGAGTTTACAATGAGCAGTTCTTC
>.|TRBV27|.|TRBJ2-7
CASSLTSSYEQYF
TGTGCCAGCAGTTTGACCTCATCCTACGAGCAGTACTTC
>.|TRBV27|.|TRBJ2-7
CASSPSGYEQYF
TGTGCCAGCAGCCCATCGGGCTACGAGCAGTACTTC
>.|TRBV27|few|TRBJ1-2
CASSLSGGYRTSTF
TGTGCCAGCAGTTTATCGGGGGGATACCGAACTTCGACCTTC
>.|TRBV27|.|TRBJ2-7
CASSFRGSSYEQYF
TGTGCCAGCAGTTTTAGAGGTAGCTCCTACGAGCAGTACTTC